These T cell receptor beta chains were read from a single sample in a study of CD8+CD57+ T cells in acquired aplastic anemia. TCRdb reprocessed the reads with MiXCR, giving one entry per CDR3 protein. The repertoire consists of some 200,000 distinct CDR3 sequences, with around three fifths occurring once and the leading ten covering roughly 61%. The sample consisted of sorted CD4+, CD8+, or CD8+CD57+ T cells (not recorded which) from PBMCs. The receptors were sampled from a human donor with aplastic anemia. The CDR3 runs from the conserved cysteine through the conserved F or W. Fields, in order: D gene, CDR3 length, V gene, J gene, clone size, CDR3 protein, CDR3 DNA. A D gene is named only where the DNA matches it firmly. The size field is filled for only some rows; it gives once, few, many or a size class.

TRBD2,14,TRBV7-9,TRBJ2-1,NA,CASKGLASLNEQFF,TGTGCCAGCAAGGGACTAGCATCCCTCAATGAGCAGTTCTTC
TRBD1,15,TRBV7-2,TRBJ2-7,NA,CASSQGTGEAYEQYF,TGTGCCAGCAGCCAAGGGACAGGGGAGGCCTACGAGCAGTACTTC
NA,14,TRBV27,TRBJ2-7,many,CASSFAGPTYEQYF,TGTGCCAGCAGTTTTGCGGGGCCCACCTACGAGCAGTACTTC
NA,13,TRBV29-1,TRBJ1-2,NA,CSVELTGFYGYTF,TGCAGCGTTGAATTAACAGGGTTTTATGGCTACACCTTC
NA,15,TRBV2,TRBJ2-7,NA,CASSPMGRTDYEQYF,TGTGCCAGCTCACCGATGGGACGGACAGACTACGAGCAGTACTTC
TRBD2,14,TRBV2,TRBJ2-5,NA,CASSLESGGETQYF,TGTGCCAGCAGCTTAGAAAGCGGGGGAGAGACCCAGTACTTC
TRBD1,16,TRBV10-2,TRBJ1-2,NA,CASSELPGTGSYGYTF,TGCGCCAGCAGTGAGCTGCCCGGGACAGGGAGCTATGGCTACACCTTC
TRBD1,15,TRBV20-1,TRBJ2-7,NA,CSARDRDRGVYEQYF,TGCAGTGCTAGAGATCGGGACAGGGGAGTCTACGAGCAGTACTTC
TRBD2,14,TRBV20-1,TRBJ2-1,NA,CSASRTSGANEQFF,TGCAGTGCTAGTCGGACTAGCGGAGCCAATGAGCAGTTCTTC
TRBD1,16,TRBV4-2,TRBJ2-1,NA,CASSQDWQGARNEQFF,TGTGCCAGCAGCCAAGATTGGCAGGGGGCAAGGAATGAGCAGTTCTTC
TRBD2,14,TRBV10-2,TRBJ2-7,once,CASRPLAENYEQYF,TGCGCCAGCAGACCTCTAGCGGAGAACTACGAGCAGTACTTC
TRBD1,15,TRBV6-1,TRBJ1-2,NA,CASSDQQGPSYGYTF,TGTGCCAGCAGTGATCAACAGGGGCCTTCCTATGGCTACACCTTC
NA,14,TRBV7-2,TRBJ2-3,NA,CASSIPGGTDTQYF,TGTGCCAGCAGCATACCAGGGGGGACAGATACGCAGTATTTT
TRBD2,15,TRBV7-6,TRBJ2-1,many,CASSLEAGDNNEQFF,TGTGCCAGCAGCTTAGAAGCGGGAGATAACAATGAGCAGTTCTTC
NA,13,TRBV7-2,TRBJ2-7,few,CASSRIDLYEQYF,TGTGCCAGCAGCCGTATAGACCTATACGAGCAGTACTTC
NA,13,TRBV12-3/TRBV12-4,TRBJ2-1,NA,CASSRPGDNEQFF,TGTGCCAGCAGTCGGCCAGGGGACAATGAGCAGTTCTTC
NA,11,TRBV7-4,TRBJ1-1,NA,CASSPFPLAFF,TGTGCCAGCAGCCCGTTTCCCCTAGCTTTCTTT
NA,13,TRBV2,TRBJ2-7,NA,CASSAGTHYEQYF,TGTGCCAGCAGTGCCGGGACACACTACGAGCAGTACTTC
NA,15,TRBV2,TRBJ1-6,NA,CASSEGRGQRSPLHF,TGTGCCAGCAGTGAAGGGCGGGGCCAACGATCACCCCTCCACTTT
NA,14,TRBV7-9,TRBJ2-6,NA,CASVLGWGANVLTF,TGTGCCAGCGTATTAGGGTGGGGGGCCAACGTCCTGACTTTC
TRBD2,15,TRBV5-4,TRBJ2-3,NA,CASSLISGSTDTQYF,TGTGCCAGCAGCTTGATTAGCGGGAGTACAGATACGCAGTATTTT
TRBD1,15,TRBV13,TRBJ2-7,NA,CASSLGTGIFGEQYF,TGTGCCAGCAGCTTAGGGACAGGGATTTTTGGAGAGCAGTACTTC
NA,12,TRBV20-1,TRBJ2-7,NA,CSASTLAYEQYF,TGCAGTGCTTCGACCCTGGCCTACGAGCAGTACTTC
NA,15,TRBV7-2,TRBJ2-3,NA,CASSDGLLRVDTQYF,TGTGCCAGCAGCGATGGACTACTTAGAGTTGATACGCAGTATTTT
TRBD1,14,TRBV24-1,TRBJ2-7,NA,CASSPDRGSYEQYF,TGTGCCAGCAGTCCGGACAGGGGGAGTTACGAGCAGTACTTC
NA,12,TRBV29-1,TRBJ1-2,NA,CSVGGSGGGYTF,TGCAGCGTTGGGGGGAGCGGGGGTGGCTACACCTTC
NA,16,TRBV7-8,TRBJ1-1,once,CASSSTLQATNTEAFF,TGTGCCAGCAGCTCCACCTTACAGGCCACGAACACTGAAGCTTTCTTT
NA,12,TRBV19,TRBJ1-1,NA,CASIGRYTEAFF,TGTGCCAGTATCGGGCGATACACTGAAGCTTTCTTT
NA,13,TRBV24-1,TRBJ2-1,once,CATSDGGTGEQFF,TGTGCCACCAGTGATGGGGGGACCGGTGAGCAGTTCTTC
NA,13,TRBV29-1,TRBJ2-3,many,CSVDGGPPDTQYF,TGCAGCGTTGATGGGGGACCCCCAGATACGCAGTATTTT
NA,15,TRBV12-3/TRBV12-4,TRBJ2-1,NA,CASRALRGRGNEQFF,TGTGCCAGCAGAGCCCTAAGGGGACGGGGCAATGAGCAGTTCTTC
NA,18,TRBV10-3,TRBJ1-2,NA,CAISDPGEGSTRGYGYTF,TGTGCCATCAGTGACCCCGGTGAAGGTTCTACGCGGGGCTATGGCTACACCTTC
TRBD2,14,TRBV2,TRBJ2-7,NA,CASSEAGGPTEQYF,TGTGCCAGCAGTGAGGCGGGAGGGCCTACCGAGCAGTACTTC
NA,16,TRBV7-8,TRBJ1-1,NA,CASSSQGTPSNTEAFF,TGTGCCAGCAGCTCACAGGGAACGCCGTCAAACACTGAAGCTTTCTTT
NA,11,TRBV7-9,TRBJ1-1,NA,CASSRAKVTFF,TGTGCCAGCAGCCGAGCGAAGGTAACTTTCTTT
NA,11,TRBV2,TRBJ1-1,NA,CASSYDREAFF,TGTGCCAGCAGTTACGACAGGGAAGCTTTCTTT
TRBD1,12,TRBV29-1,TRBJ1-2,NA,CSVAGTGGRYTF,TGCAGCGTCGCTGGGACAGGGGGCCGCTACACCTTC
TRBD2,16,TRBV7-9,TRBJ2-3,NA,CATSLGLAGFTDTQYF,TGTGCCACCAGTCTTGGACTAGCCGGGTTTACAGATACGCAGTATTTT
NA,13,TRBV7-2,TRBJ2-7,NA,CASSPTVNYEQYF,TGTGCCAGCAGCCCGACAGTAAACTACGAGCAGTACTTC